This T cell receptor (beta chain) was documented in a study of regulatory T cells in long-lasting Graves disease. Trimming removed 8 bases at V and 4 bases at J, with 14 bases between. CDR1 and CDR2 (germline): MNHNS, SASEGT. CDR3 size: 13 residues. This clonotype was counted at least ten times. Arm-PCR of CDR3 regions with iRepertoire HTBI primers generated TCR beta libraries. TCRdb re-called the multiplex PCR reads with MiXCR, one entry per CDR3 protein. Of under 700,000 distinct CDR3 sequences listed, 16% were seen once; the top ten hold roughly 25%. Time point specified: newly diagnosed GD, antithyroid drugs for less than 3 months. Researchers made the TCR library from RNA that was extracted from PBMCs. The sample was also linked to a second study, of T cells in Graves' hyperthyroidism and ophthalmopathy.

This sequence joins TRBV6-1 and TRBJ1-1, with D possibly being TRBD1 (5 bases). The source was peripheral blood mononuclear cells (PBMCs), collected at new diagnosis, from a patient treated with antithyroid drugs. The sequence was collected from a woman aged 35-65 years with Graves disease. The CDR3 loop reads CASSAGFGTEAFF. The CDR3 nucleotides read TGTGCCAGCTCAGCAGGGTTTGGCACTGAAGCTTTCTTT.